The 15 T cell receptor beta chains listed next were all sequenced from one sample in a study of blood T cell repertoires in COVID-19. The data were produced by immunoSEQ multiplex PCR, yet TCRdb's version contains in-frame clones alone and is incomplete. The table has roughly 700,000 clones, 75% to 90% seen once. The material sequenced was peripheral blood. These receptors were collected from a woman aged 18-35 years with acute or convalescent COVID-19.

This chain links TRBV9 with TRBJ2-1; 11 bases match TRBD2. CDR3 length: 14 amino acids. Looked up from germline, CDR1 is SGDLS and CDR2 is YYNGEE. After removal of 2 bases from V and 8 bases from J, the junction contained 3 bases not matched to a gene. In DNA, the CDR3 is TGTGCCAGCAGCGTTAGCGGGGGGGCCTATGAGCAGTTCTTC. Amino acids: CASSVSGGAYEQFF.

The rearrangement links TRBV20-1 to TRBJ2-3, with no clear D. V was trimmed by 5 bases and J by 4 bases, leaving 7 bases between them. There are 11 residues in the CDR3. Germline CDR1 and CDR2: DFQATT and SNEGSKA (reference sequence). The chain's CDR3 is CSAPQADTQYF. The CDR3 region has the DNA TGCAGTGCTCCTCAGGCAGATACGCAGTATTTT.

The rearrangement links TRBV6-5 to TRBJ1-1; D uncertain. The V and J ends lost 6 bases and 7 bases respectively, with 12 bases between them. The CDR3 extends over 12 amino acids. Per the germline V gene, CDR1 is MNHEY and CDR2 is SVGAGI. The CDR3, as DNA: TGTGCCAGCAGAGGACTAACTATTGAAGCTTTCTTT. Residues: CASRGLTIEAFF.

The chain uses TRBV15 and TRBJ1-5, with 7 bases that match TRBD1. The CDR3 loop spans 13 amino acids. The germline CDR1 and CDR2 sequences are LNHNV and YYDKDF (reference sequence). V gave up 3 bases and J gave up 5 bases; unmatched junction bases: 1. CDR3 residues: CATSRTGYQPQHF. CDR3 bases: TGTGCCACCAGCAGGACAGGGTATCAGCCCCAGCATTTT.

The CDR3 DNA follows: TGTGCCAGCAGTTACGCGGGGGCGATACACAATGAGCAGTTCTTC. This encodes CASSYAGAIHNEQFF. The chain links TRBV6-5 to TRBJ2-1; tentatively, D is TRBD2 (7 bases). The CDR3 loop spans 15 amino acids. The germline V gene has CDR1 MNHEY and CDR2 SVGAGI. With 2 bases removed from V and 5 bases from J, the gap between germline ends came to 13 bases.

CDR3 in amino acids: CASSKQGSPSYEQYF. The CDR3 DNA is TGTGCCAGCAGCAAACAGGGTAGTCCTTCCTACGAGCAGTACTTC. This chain joins TRBV9 and TRBJ2-7; maybe TRBD1 (6 bases). The CDR3 is 15 amino acids. Trimming stripped 4 bases from V and 1 base from J, with 15 bases between. Germline V gives CDR1 SGDLS, CDR2 YYNGEE.

The CDR3 sequence: CASSRSRDRGSYEQYF. The DNA for the CDR3 is TGTGCCAGCAGCCGATCTCGGGACAGGGGGTCCTACGAGCAGTACTTC. V is TRBV3-1 (or the pseudogene TRBV3-2) and J is TRBJ2-7, with 11 nucleotides matching TRBD1. The CDR3 runs to 16 residues. V was pared by 4 bases and J by 1 base, with 6 bases of the junction left unmatched. CDR1 and CDR2 (germline): LGHDT, YNNKEL (reference sequence).

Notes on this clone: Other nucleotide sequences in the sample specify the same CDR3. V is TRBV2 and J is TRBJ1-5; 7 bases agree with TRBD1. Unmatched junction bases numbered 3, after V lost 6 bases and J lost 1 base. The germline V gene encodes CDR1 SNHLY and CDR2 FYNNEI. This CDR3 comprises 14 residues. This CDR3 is CASSEQGSNQPQHF. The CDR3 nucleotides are TGTGCCAGCAGCGAACAGGGGAGCAATCAGCCCCAGCATTTT.

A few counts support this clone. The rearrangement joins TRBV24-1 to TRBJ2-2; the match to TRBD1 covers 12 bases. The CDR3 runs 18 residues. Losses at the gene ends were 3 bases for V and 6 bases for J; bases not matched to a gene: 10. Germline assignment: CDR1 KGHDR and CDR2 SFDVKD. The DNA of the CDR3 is TGTGCCACCAGTGATGCTAGCCCCGGGACAGGGGGCCCCGGGGAGCTGTTTTTT. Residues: CATSDASPGTGGPGELFF.

The CDR3 DNA reads as TGTGCCAGCAGCTTGGTTTCCAGACAGGGCGGCTACACCTTC. This codes for CASSLVSRQGGYTF. This chain connects TRBV5-5 to TRBJ1-2; 7 nucleotides match TRBD1. Per germline, CDR1 SGHKS and CDR2 YYEKEE (reference sequence). The CDR3 covers 14 residues. V was pared by 0 bases and J by 8 bases, with 7 bases of the junction left unmatched.

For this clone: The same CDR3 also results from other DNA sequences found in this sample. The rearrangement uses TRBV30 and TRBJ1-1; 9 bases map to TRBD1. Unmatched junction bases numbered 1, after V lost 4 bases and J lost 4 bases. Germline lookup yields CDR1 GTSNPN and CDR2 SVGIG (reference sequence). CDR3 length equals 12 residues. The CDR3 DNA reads TGTGCCTGGATGACAGGGGGCACTGAAGCTTTCTTT. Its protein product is CAWMTGGTEAFF.

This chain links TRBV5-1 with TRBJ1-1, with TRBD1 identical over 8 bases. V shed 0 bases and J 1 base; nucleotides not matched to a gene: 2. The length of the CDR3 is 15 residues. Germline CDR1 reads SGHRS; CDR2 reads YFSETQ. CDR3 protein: CASSLDGQGNTEAFF. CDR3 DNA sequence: TGCGCCAGCAGCTTGGACGGACAGGGGAACACTGAAGCTTTCTTT.

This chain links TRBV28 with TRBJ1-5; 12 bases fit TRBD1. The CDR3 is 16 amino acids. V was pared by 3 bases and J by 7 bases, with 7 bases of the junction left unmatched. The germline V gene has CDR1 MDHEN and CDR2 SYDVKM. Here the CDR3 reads CASSFRDRGRFQPQHF. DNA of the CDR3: TGTGCCAGCAGTTTTAGGGACAGGGGGCGCTTCCAGCCCCAGCATTTT. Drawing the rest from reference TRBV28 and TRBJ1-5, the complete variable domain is DVKVTQSSRYLVKRTGEKVFLECVQDMDHENMFWYRQDPGLGLRLIYFSYDVKMKEKGDIPEGYSVSREKKERFSLILESASTNQTSMYLCASSFRDRGRFQPQHFGDGTRLSIL.

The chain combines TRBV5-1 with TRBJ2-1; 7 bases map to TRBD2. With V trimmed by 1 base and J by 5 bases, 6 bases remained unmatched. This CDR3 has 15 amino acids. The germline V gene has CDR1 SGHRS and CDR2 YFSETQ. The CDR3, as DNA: TGCGCCAGCAGCTTGTGGCTAGCGGAGAACAATGAGCAGTTCTTC. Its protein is CASSLWLAENNEQFF.

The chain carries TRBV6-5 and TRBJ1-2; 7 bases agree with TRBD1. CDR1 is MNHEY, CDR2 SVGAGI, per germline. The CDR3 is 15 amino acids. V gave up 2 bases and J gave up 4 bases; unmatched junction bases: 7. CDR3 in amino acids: CASSYTGTVLYGYTF. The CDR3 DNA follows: TGTGCCAGCAGTTACACCGGGACAGTTCTCTATGGCTACACCTTC.